The 17 T cell receptor beta chains in this list originate from one sample, sequenced in a study of cytomegalovirus exposure and HLA in healthy donors. Amplification used 60 Vbeta primers and 13 Jbeta primers. The repertoire was sequenced with immunoSEQ multiplex PCR; TCRdb's copy has only in-frame clones and lacks some. Counted here are 90,000 to 95,000 clones, approximately 84% occurring once; the ten biggest clones make up about 1.2%. The specimen sequenced was PBMCs. The receptor source for this set is a girl between 2 and 10 years old in good health and CMV-seropositive.

This rearrangement joins TRBV28 to TRBJ1-1, with a possible D match to TRBD1 (6 bases). Per germline, CDR1 MDHEN and CDR2 SYDVKM. The CDR3 length is 14 residues. V was cut by 6 bases and J by 0 bases, with 11 bases left in between. The CDR3 bases are TGTGCCAGCAGACTACAGGGTCTGAACACTGAAGCTTTCTTT. Its translation is CASRLQGLNTEAFF.

The gene calls are TRBV4-2 and TRBJ2-1; no clear D gene. V shed 1 base and J shed 0 bases, with 10 bases lying between them. Germline CDR1 and CDR2: LGHNA and YNFKEQ. The CDR3 sequence is 16 residues long. DNA for the CDR3: TGTGCCAGCAGCCAAGTCGCAACGGGCTCCTACAATGAGCAGTTCTTC. It codes for CASSQVATGSYNEQFF.

Only one count was recorded for this clone. The chain carries TRBV27 and TRBJ2-7; TRBD1 matches 9 bases. J was trimmed by 1 base and V by 3 bases; bases with no gene match: 4. CDR3 length equals 15 residues. The germline gives CDR1 MNHEY, CDR2 SMNVEV (reference sequence). The DNA for the CDR3 is TGTGCCAGCAGTTTCATCGGGACAGGGTCCTACGAGCAGTACTTC. This translates into CASSFIGTGSYEQYF.

This clone was detected a few times. V usage is TRBV6-5 and J usage is TRBJ2-7, with 7 bases matching TRBD1. Trimming removed 0 bases from V and 6 bases from J; junction bases left unmatched: 8. CDR1 is MNHEY, CDR2 SVGAGI, per germline. This CDR3 has 15 residues. The CDR3 protein is CASSYSRGLGGEQYF. Here the CDR3 DNA reads TGTGCCAGCAGTTACTCAAGGGGGCTGGGTGGCGAGCAGTACTTC.

The gene calls are TRBV5-1 and TRBJ2-7; D perhaps matches TRBD2 (5 bases). Germline loops: CDR1 SGHRS, CDR2 YFSETQ. V lost 3 bases and J lost 6, with 13 bases in between. CDR3 length equals 13 residues. DNA of the CDR3: TGCGCCAGCAGCTCGGGGTCCAATCCCGAGCAGTACTTC. This codes for CASSSGSNPEQYF.

The V and J genes are TRBV13 and TRBJ2-7, with 7 bases fitting TRBD2. CDR3 size: 16 residues. Trimming took 2 bases from V and 4 from J; bases not matched to a gene: 11. CDR1 PRHDT and CDR2 FYEKMQ come from the germline V gene (reference sequence). The CDR3 DNA reads as TGTGCCAGCAGCTTATTTCTCCAGGCTAGCGGTTACGAGCAGTACTTC. Residues: CASSLFLQASGYEQYF.

This clone came up once. The V gene is TRBV14, the J gene TRBJ2-7, with a tentative D call TRBD1 (5 bases). In germline, CDR1 is SGHDN, CDR2 FVKESK. CDR3 size: 16 residues. The V gene lost 0 bases and the J gene lost 3 bases, with 15 bases spanning the gap. The CDR3 bases are TGTGCCAGCAGCCAAGAGCGAGGACAACACTTCTACGAGCAGTACTTC. This translates into CASSQERGQHFYEQYF.

The chain couples TRBV5-4 to TRBJ2-1; TRBD2 matches 9 bases. The CDR3 is made up of 14 amino acids. The germline CDR1 and CDR2 sequences are SGHNT and YYREEE (reference sequence). V shed 4 bases and J 1 base; nucleotides not matched to a gene: 0. The CDR3 DNA reads TGTGCCAGCAGCACTAGCGGGTCCTACAATGAGCAGTTCTTC. Its protein is CASSTSGSYNEQFF. The full variable domain, completed using reference TRBV5-4 and TRBJ2-1, is ETGVTQSPTHLIKTRGQQVTLRCSSQSGHNTVSWYQQALGQGPQFIFQYYREEENGRGNFPPRFSGLQFPNYSSELNVNALELDDSALYLCASSTSGSYNEQFFGPGTRLTVL.

The rearrangement uses TRBV5-6 and TRBJ2-1, with TRBD2 identical over 8 bases. The CDR3 is made up of 16 amino acids. After removal of 4 bases from V and 2 bases from J, the junction contained 8 bases not matched to a gene. Germline values: CDR1 SGHDT, CDR2 YYEEEE. CDR3 nucleotide sequence: TGTGCCAGCAGCCCCACCCCGGGACTAGCCTACAATGAGCAGTTCTTC. It codes for CASSPTPGLAYNEQFF.

V usage is TRBV5-4 and J usage is TRBJ2-3, with unresolved D. The CDR3 length is 15 residues. V was pared by 4 bases and J by 2 bases, with 14 bases between. From germline, CDR1 is SGHNT and CDR2 YYREEE (reference sequence). CDR3 region: CASSLFSDTTDTQYF. The CDR3 region has the DNA TGTGCCAGCAGCCTATTTTCAGACACCACAGATACGCAGTATTTT.

This sequence joins TRBV20-1 and TRBJ2-5; D is uncertain. V gave up 6 bases and J gave up 4 bases, with 9 bases separating them. There are 11 residues in the CDR3. Germline assignment: CDR1 DFQATT and CDR2 SNEGSKA (reference sequence). This CDR3 is CSAQVRETQYF. CDR3 nucleotides: TGCAGTGCCCAGGTGAGAGAGACCCAGTACTTC.

The chain recombines TRBV7-2 with TRBJ2-7; TRBD2 aligns across 7 bases. V trimming: 1 base; J trimming: 4 bases; junction bases outside the gene matches: 10. Germline CDR1 reads SGHTA; CDR2 reads FQGNSA. This CDR3 region has 16 residues. CDR3: CASSLDGGGRPYEQYF. The CDR3 region has the DNA TGTGCCAGCAGCTTAGATGGGGGGGGACGGCCGTACGAGCAGTACTTC. Filled out from reference TRBV7-2 and TRBJ2-7, the complete variable domain reads GAGVSQSPSNKVTEKGKDVELRCDPISGHTALYWYRQSLGQGLEFLIYFQGNSAPDKSGLPSDRFSAERTGGSVSTLTIQRTQQEDSAVYLCASSLDGGGRPYEQYFGPGTRLTVT.

The V gene is TRBV5-6, the J gene TRBJ2-1; D gene unclear. V was trimmed by 2 bases and J by 1 base, leaving 13 bases between them. Germline V lookup: CDR1 SGHDT, CDR2 YYEEEE. This CDR3 contains 16 residues. The CDR3 region is CASSFSSLPSYNEQFF. CDR3 DNA: TGTGCCAGCAGCTTTAGTTCCTTACCTTCCTACAATGAGCAGTTCTTC.

V usage is TRBV5-1 and J usage is TRBJ1-1, with a possible D match to TRBD1 (6 bases). Between the trimmed V and J ends, which lost 3 bases and 1 base, there was a span of 10 bases. Germline V gene sequence: CDR1 SGHRS, CDR2 YFSETQ. This CDR3 comprises 14 residues. The CDR3 bases are TGCGCCAGCAGCTATGGACAGACGAACACTGAAGCTTTCTTT. Its translation: CASSYGQTNTEAFF.

This chain connects TRBV4-3 to TRBJ2-1; 9 bases align to TRBD2. CDR3 length equals 17 residues. Germline V lookup: CDR1 LGHNA, CDR2 YSLEER. J lost 4 bases, V lost 0 bases, and 7 bases had no gene match. The CDR3 region has the DNA TGCGCCAGCAGCCAAGAAGTGCGACTAGCGGTATACAATGAGCAGTTCTTC. Its protein product is CASSQEVRLAVYNEQFF.

This clone occurred once. The DNA of the CDR3 is TGTGCCAGCAGGCAGGACAGGGCGAACTACTACGAGCAGTACTTC. Residues: CASRQDRANYYEQYF. This chain joins TRBV6-5 and TRBJ2-7; 8 bases match TRBD1. The CDR3 is 15 amino acids. V was pared by 6 bases and J by 3 bases, with 10 bases of the junction left unmatched. In germline, CDR1 is MNHEY, CDR2 SVGAGI.

The chain carries TRBV25-1 and TRBJ2-3, with 11 bases matching TRBD2. The CDR3 is made up of 15 amino acids. CDR1 and CDR2 (germline): MGHDK, SYGVNS. The V and J ends lost 6 bases and 6 bases, in that order; junction bases with no gene match: 8. Here the CDR3 DNA reads TGTGCCAGCAGCAACCTAGCGGGAGGCGGGGATACGCAGTATTTT. Translating it yields CASSNLAGGGDTQYF.